Listed here are 20 T cell receptor beta chains from one sample, sequenced in a study of radiation and T cells in renal cell carcinoma. The time point here: blood 2 weeks post-SBRT. Treatment defined: 15 Gy SBRT to primary tumor, nephrectomy 4 weeks later. Sequencing used immunoSEQ multiplex PCR; TCRdb keeps in-frame clones, though not all of them. This sample has around 60,000 clones; 70% to 80% occur once, and the top ten carry under 7%. Sequences were derived from blood, sampled from a patient whose treatment included radiotherapy and nephrectomy. The receptors originated from a man aged 60 to 75 with renal cell carcinoma.

This clone was seen a single time. The chain joins TRBV30 to TRBJ1-2, with D possibly TRBD1 on 6 matching bases. The CDR3 runs to 15 residues. In germline, CDR1 is GTSNPN, CDR2 SVGIG (reference sequence). The V gene lost 3 bases and the J gene lost 6 bases, with 20 bases spanning the gap. The CDR3 bases are TGTGCCTGGAGCGCCGCCCTGGGGGGCGGGGATGGCTACACCTTC. The encoded protein is CAWSAALGGGDGYTF.

CDR3 region: CASSESKTDQETQYF. The CDR3 bases are TGCGCCAGCAGTGAGTCGAAGACAGACCAAGAGACCCAGTACTTC. V and J are TRBV10-1 and TRBJ2-5, with a tentative D call TRBD1 (5 bases). CDR1 is WNHNN and CDR2 is SYGVQD in the germline V gene (reference sequence). CDR3 length: 15 amino acids. The V and J ends lost 0 bases and 0 bases respectively, with 8 bases between them.

This clone is medium-sized (0.01 to 0.1%) by share. The chain uses TRBV4-1 and TRBJ2-2; D might be TRBD2 (6 bases). V shed 6 bases and J shed 7 bases, with 21 bases lying between them. The length of the CDR3 is 16 residues. Germline V gene lookup returns CDR1 MGHRA and CDR2 YSYEKL. CDR3 DNA sequence: TGCGCCAGCAGGGAATGGAAGGAGCGGGCCGGCGGGGAGCTGTTTTTT. Encoded protein: CASREWKERAGGELFF.

DNA for the CDR3: TGTGCCAGTAGTACGCGGACTAGCGGGAAATACAATGAGCAGTTCTTC. Its translation: CASSTRTSGKYNEQFF. The chain uses TRBV19 and TRBJ2-1, with 12 positions matching TRBD2. The germline V gene encodes CDR1 LNHDA and CDR2 SQIVND (reference sequence). V lost 4 bases and J lost 4; bases outside the gene matches: 5. The CDR3 contains 16 residues.

The CDR3 DNA reads TGTGCCAGCAGCGTACAGGGGGTCGAGTATGGCTACACCTTC. Encoded protein: CASSVQGVEYGYTF. This chain uses TRBV7-2 with TRBJ1-2, with 8 bases matching TRBD1. CDR1 and CDR2 from the germline V gene are SGHTA and FQGNSA. V was pared by 5 bases and J by 5 bases, with 7 bases of the junction left unmatched. The CDR3 is 14 amino acids.

This clone was counted between two and nine times. V usage is TRBV1 and J usage is TRBJ1-1; the D call of TRBD1 is as the table states it, not checked on the DNA. TRBV1 is designated a pseudogene. This CDR3 is built from 17 residues. CDR3 sequence reads: CTSSPNNRGRVNTEAFF. In DNA form, the CDR3 reads TGCACCAGCAGCCCTAACAACAGGGGGCGGGTTAACACTGAAGCTTTCTTT.

The chain combines TRBV7-6 with TRBJ2-1; D possibly matches TRBD1 or TRBD2 (5 bases each). The V gene lost 2 bases and the J gene lost 3 bases, with 20 bases spanning the gap. The germline gives CDR1 SGHVS, CDR2 FNYEAQ. The CDR3 has 18 residues. The CDR3 DNA is TGTGCCAGCAGCTTAAGGCCTGAGGGGCTCGAGGTCTACAATGAGCAGTTCTTC. Translating it yields CASSLRPEGLEVYNEQFF.

V is TRBV6-1 and J is TRBJ1-6; 9 bases match TRBD1. Trimming at V came to 2 bases and at J to 10 bases, leaving 3 bases not matched to a gene. The CDR3 length is 14 residues. Germline V gene sequence: CDR1 MNHNS, CDR2 SASEGT. The CDR3 spells CASSEQGQGSPLHF. The CDR3 nucleotides are TGTGCCAGCAGTGAACAGGGACAGGGATCACCCCTCCACTTT.

The V gene is TRBV2, the J gene TRBJ1-2; 11 bases map to TRBD1. Germline CDR1 is SNHLY and CDR2 is FYNNEI. The CDR3 has 15 residues. The V gene end was trimmed by 5 bases and the J gene end by 10 bases; junction bases not matched to a gene: 12. The CDR3 region has the DNA TGTGCCAGCAGTAGGGACCGGGGACAGGGGGAAGACTACACCTTC. Translation: CASSRDRGQGEDYTF.

This chain links TRBV7-6 with TRBJ1-4; D unresolved. Germline V gene lookup returns CDR1 SGHVS and CDR2 FNYEAQ. V lost 4 bases, J lost 0 bases, and 9 bases lay in between. The CDR3 runs to 15 residues. CDR3 sequence reads: CASSSDGATNEKLFF. The CDR3 DNA sequence: TGTGCCAGCAGCTCGGACGGAGCAACTAATGAAAAACTGTTTTTT.

The chain combines TRBV7-9 with TRBJ1-3; D gene uncertain. CDR1 is SEHNR and CDR2 is FQNEAQ in the germline V gene (reference sequence). Trimming removed 5 bases at V and 0 bases at J, with 14 bases between. The CDR3 extends over 16 amino acids. In DNA, the CDR3 is TGTGCCAGCAGCCTTAAATCGACTTACTCTGGAAACACCATATATTTT. It translates to CASSLKSTYSGNTIYF. Complete variable domain (other parts from reference TRBV7-9 and TRBJ1-3): DTGVSQNPRHKITKRGQNVTFRCDPISEHNRLYWYRQTLGQGPEFLTYFQNEAQLEKSRLLSDRFSAERPKGSFSTLEIQRTEQGDSAMYLCASSLKSTYSGNTIYFGEGSWLTVV.

The count of this clone is one. The chain joins TRBV9 to TRBJ1-2; TRBD1 matches 9 bases. CDR3 length: 15 residues. The germline CDR1 and CDR2 sequences are SGDLS and YYNGEE. J lost 6 bases, V lost 0 bases, and 6 bases had no gene match. The CDR3 coding sequence is TGTGCCAGCAGCGTAGCGGGACAGGGAACGAATGGCTACACCTTC. This sequence encodes CASSVAGQGTNGYTF.

V gene TRBV10-2 combines with J gene TRBJ2-1, with 11 bases fitting TRBD2. This CDR3 has 16 residues. Germline-derived CDR1 and CDR2 are WSHSY and SAAADI. With V trimmed by 8 bases and J by 8 bases, 14 bases remained unmatched. This CDR3 is CASSNLISGGGHEQFF. The CDR3 coding sequence is TGCGCCAGCTCAAATTTAATTAGCGGGGGGGGACATGAGCAGTTCTTC.

The rearrangement uses TRBV6-5 and TRBJ1-6, with no clear D. CDR1 and CDR2 from the germline V gene are MNHEY and SVGAGI. There are 12 residues in the CDR3. V dropped 6 bases and J dropped 8 bases, with 8 bases sitting between them. The CDR3 DNA follows: TGTGCCAGCAGCCCCGGGGATTCACCCCTCCACTTT. Translating it yields CASSPGDSPLHF.

This chain uses TRBV6-1 with TRBJ2-7; perhaps TRBD2 as D (6 bases). There are 14 residues in the CDR3. V was shortened by 0 bases and J by 2 bases, with 8 bases between the two germline ends. Germline V gene lookup returns CDR1 MNHNS and CDR2 SASEGT. CDR3 region: CASSEARTTYEQYV. CDR3 coding DNA: TGTGCCAGCAGTGAAGCGCGGACTACCTACGAGCAGTACGTC.

J is TRBJ2-7 and V is TRBV21-1; TRBD2 is the table's D call, not checked against the DNA. TRBV21-1 counts as a pseudogene. The CDR3 totals 14 residues. The CDR3 bases are TGTGCCAGCAGCTCTCTAAGGCAGCCAAGGGAGCAGTACGTC. Its protein product is CASSSLRQPREQYV.

V is TRBV2 and J is TRBJ1-5; the match to TRBD1 covers 7 bases. V gave up 6 bases and J gave up 2 bases; unmatched junction bases: 7. CDR1 is SNHLY and CDR2 is FYNNEI in the germline V gene. The CDR3 is 15 amino acids. The CDR3 coding sequence is TGTGCCAGCAGCAAACAAGGACAGGGCAATCAGCCCCAGCATTTT. Encoded protein: CASSKQGQGNQPQHF.

The chain couples TRBV15 to TRBJ1-4; D is uncertain. V was clipped by 3 bases and J by 5 bases, with 16 bases between them. CDR1 is LNHNV and CDR2 is YYDKDF in the germline V gene (reference sequence). The CDR3 contains 16 residues. CDR3 bases: TGTGCCACCAGCAGGGGCCGGGCGACCCTCAATGAAAAACTGTTTTTT. Its protein product is CATSRGRATLNEKLFF. The full variable domain, with the rest looked up from reference TRBV15 and TRBJ1-4, is DAMVIQNPRYQVTQFGKPVTLSCSQTLNHNVMYWYQQKSSQAPKLLFHYYDKDFNNEADTPDNFQSRRPNTSFCFLDIRSPGLGDTAMYLCATSRGRATLNEKLFFGSGTQLSVL.

This clone is a singleton in its sample. The CDR3 sequence: CASSIGTGGQPQHF. CDR3 sequence (DNA): TGTGCCAGTAGTATAGGGACAGGGGGTCAGCCCCAGCATTTT. J is TRBJ1-5 and V is TRBV19; 10 bases fit TRBD1. V was pared by 1 base and J by 6 bases, with 0 bases of the junction left unmatched. This CDR3 contains 14 residues. Germline CDR1 reads LNHDA; CDR2 reads SQIVND (reference sequence).

The chain is built from TRBV7-8 and TRBJ2-3; D gene unclear. The CDR3 consists of 15 residues. The germline CDR1 and CDR2 sequences are SGHVS and FQNEAQ. V dropped 0 bases and J dropped 4 bases, with 11 bases sitting between them. The chain's CDR3 is CASSLAGQVADTQYF. CDR3 bases: TGTGCCAGCAGCTTAGCGGGCCAAGTGGCAGATACGCAGTATTTT.